Following are 25 T cell receptor beta chains from one sample sequenced in a study of neurological immune-mediated disorders. TCRdb called the 5' RACE reads again in MiXCR, with one record for every CDR3 protein. The top ten clones hold 6.5% to 7.5% of a sample with about 71,000 distinct CDR3 sequences, under 5% of them seen once. The sequenced sample was PBMCs. The origin of the receptors is a man aged 30 to 45 with multiple sclerosis.

This clonotype has a count of ten or more. One junction end disagrees with the germline gene, perhaps due to a read error. The J gene is TRBJ1-4, the V gene TRBV5-1; the D gene is possibly TRBD1 (6 bases). The CDR3 extends over 15 amino acids. CDR1 is SGHRS, CDR2 YFSETQ, per germline. The CDR3 DNA reads TGCGCCAGCAGCTTGGACGGGACAACGAATGAAAAACTGTTTTTT. Translation gives CASSLDGTTNEKLFF.

This clonotype has at least ten counts. The V call is TRBV10-3, the J call TRBJ2-5; TRBD1 is a possible D gene (5 bases). The germline V gene has CDR1 ENHRY and CDR2 SYGVKD. V lost 0 bases, J lost 4 bases, and 6 bases lay in between. The CDR3 extends over 13 amino acids. This CDR3 reads CAISESQGETQYF. For the CDR3, the DNA is TGTGCCATCAGTGAGTCGCAGGGAGAGACCCAGTACTTC.

The V gene is TRBV4-1, the J gene TRBJ2-5; tentatively, D is TRBD1 (6 bases). Germline-derived CDR1 and CDR2 are MGHRA and YSYEKL. The CDR3 consists of 14 residues. V lost 4 bases to trimming and J lost 5 bases, with 14 bases between them. The CDR3 loop is CASSLRQVRETQYF. The CDR3 DNA follows: TGCGCCAGCAGCCTCAGACAGGTTAGGGAGACCCAGTACTTC.

By proportion, this clonotype is medium-sized (0.01 to 0.1%). The chain couples TRBV20-1 to TRBJ1-1; 8 positions agree with TRBD1. Germline CDR1 is DFQATT and CDR2 is SNEGSKA (reference sequence). The trim removed 0 bases at V and 1 base at J, leaving 4 bases unmatched. This CDR3 has 15 amino acids. The CDR3 loop is CSARDQGQANTEAFF. DNA of the CDR3: TGCAGTGCTAGAGATCAGGGACAGGCGAACACTGAAGCTTTCTTT.

In the case of this clonotype: This may be a read error, as it is one base from a much larger clone. The V and J genes are TRBV6-4 and TRBJ2-1; D remains ambiguous. The length of the CDR3 is 12 residues. The ends were cut back, 3 bases at V and 5 bases at J, with 5 bases in the middle. Germline assignment: CDR1 MRHNA and CDR2 SNTAGT. The CDR3 sequence is CASSEDNNEQFF. As DNA, the CDR3 is TGTGCCAGCAGTGAAGACAACAATGAGCAGTTCTTC.

This clonotype was detected ten times or more. The chain links TRBV29-1 to TRBJ1-2; D gene unclear. The V and J ends lost 4 bases and 10 bases respectively, with 4 bases between them. The CDR3 length is 8 residues. Germline lookup yields CDR1 SQVTM and CDR2 ANQGSEA. The CDR3, as DNA: TGCAGCGTTGGTGACTACACCTTC. It encodes CSVGDYTF.

This clonotype turned up a few times. The chain is built from TRBV20-1 and TRBJ2-5, with D tentatively TRBD2 (6 bases). The CDR3 runs to 13 residues. V was pared by 5 bases and J by 1 base, with 11 bases between. Germline CDR1 reads DFQATT; CDR2 reads SNEGSKA (reference sequence). DNA for the CDR3: TGCAGTGCTGACCGGGGGAGCCAAGAGACCCAGTACTTC. It translates to CSADRGSQETQYF.

This clonotype occurred many times. Here the CDR3 reads CASSLGTGGFQPQHF. CDR3 sequence (DNA): TGTGCCAGCAGTTTAGGGACAGGGGGCTTTCAGCCCCAGCATTTT. V and J are TRBV27 and TRBJ1-5; 12 positions agree with TRBD1. Per germline, CDR1 MNHEY and CDR2 SMNVEV (reference sequence). V gave up 2 bases and J gave up 6 bases; unmatched junction bases: 2. CDR3 length: 15 residues.

As regards this clonotype: A junction end diverges from the germline sequence, so it may reflect a read error. This chain links TRBV12-3 or TRBV12-4 with TRBJ1-5; 7 bases are a match to TRBD1. The CDR3 consists of 14 residues. The CDR3 coding sequence is TGTGCCAGCAGTCTGACAGGGCGGGAGCAGCCCCAGAATTTT. Amino acid sequence: CASSLTGREQPQNF.

This clonotype has only a few counts. The chain combines TRBV5-1 with TRBJ2-7, with D possibly being TRBD1 or TRBD2 (5 bases each). Deletions cut 0 bases from V and 1 base from J, with 8 bases between. Germline CDR1 reads SGHRS; CDR2 reads YFSETQ. This CDR3 is built from 14 residues. The DNA for the CDR3 is TGCGCCAGCAGCTTGGGAGGGGCTTCCTACGAGCAGTACGTC. Its translation: CASSLGGASYEQYV.

V and J are TRBV5-4 and TRBJ1-2; D possibly corresponds to TRBD1 (6 bases). V lost 0 bases to trimming and J lost 4 bases, with 10 bases between them. CDR3 length: 14 residues. Per germline, CDR1 SGHNT and CDR2 YYREEE (reference sequence). CDR3 residues: CASSLVDRIYGYTF. CDR3 coding DNA: TGTGCCAGCAGCTTGGTAGACAGGATCTATGGCTACACCTTC.

The chain joins TRBV27 to TRBJ2-1; D gene uncertain. The CDR3 totals 11 residues. The V gene's germline CDR1 is MNHEY and CDR2 SMNVEV (reference sequence). Between the trimmed V and J ends, which lost 6 bases and 6 bases, there was a span of 6 bases. In DNA, the CDR3 is TGTGCCAGCAGGCTTACCAATGAGCAGTTCTTC. Translating gives CASRLTNEQFF.

This clonotype was found many times. The rearrangement uses TRBV12-3 or TRBV12-4 and TRBJ1-3; D is unresolved. Trimming stripped 5 bases from V and 7 bases from J, with 15 bases between. The CDR3 totals 14 residues. The CDR3 protein is CASSPRPRWNTIYF. Here the CDR3 DNA reads TGTGCCAGCAGTCCTAGACCCCGGTGGAACACCATATATTTT.

This clonotype appeared many times. The genes are TRBV3-1 and TRBJ1-4; D gene unclear. There are 14 residues in the CDR3. V was shortened by 0 bases and J by 8 bases, with 10 bases between the two germline ends. The germline CDR1 and CDR2 sequences are LGHDT and YNNKEL (reference sequence). CDR3 DNA: TGTGCCAGCAGCCAAGATTACTTACGGGAAAAACTGTTTTTT. Its translation is CASSQDYLREKLFF.

This clonotype has at least ten counts. V gene TRBV6-6 combines with J gene TRBJ1-1; no clear D. The CDR3 loop spans 14 amino acids. Germline V gene lookup returns CDR1 MNHNY and CDR2 SVGAGI (reference sequence). The ends were cut back, 2 bases at V and 5 bases at J, with 12 bases in the middle. CDR3 sequence: CASSYDFRGTEAFF. The CDR3, as DNA: TGTGCCAGCAGTTACGATTTCCGAGGAACTGAAGCTTTCTTT.

Only a few counts were recorded for this clonotype. The chain combines TRBV9 with TRBJ2-3; no clear D. CDR3 size: 14 residues. Germline-derived CDR1 and CDR2 are SGDLS and YYNGEE. The V and J ends lost 4 bases and 4 bases respectively, with 13 bases between them. The CDR3 DNA follows: TGTGCCAGCAGCTCCCGACCCCTAGCAGATACGCAGTATTTT. Translated: CASSSRPLADTQYF.

In this sample, this clonotype turned up a few times. This chain uses TRBV10-3 with TRBJ1-1; TRBD1 might be the D (5 bases). This CDR3 region has 11 residues. The ends were cut back, 10 bases at V and 5 bases at J, with 11 bases in the middle. Germline assignment: CDR1 ENHRY and CDR2 SYGVKD. The CDR3 region has the DNA TGTGCCACGGTAGGGGTTACTGAAGCTTTCTTT. This codes for CATVGVTEAFF.

This clonotype has just a few counts. One junction end disagrees with the germline gene, perhaps due to a read error. The chain employs TRBV24-1 and TRBJ1-5, with 8 bases lining up with TRBD1. In germline, CDR1 is KGHDR, CDR2 SFDVKD. There are 13 residues in the CDR3. CDR3 nucleotides: TGTGCCACCTCCTCAGGGGGCGAACAGCCCCAGAATTTT. Translating gives CATSSGGEQPQNF.

This clonotype was counted many times. The chain combines TRBV6-2 or TRBV6-3 with TRBJ2-7; tentatively, D is TRBD1 (5 bases). Trimming took off 5 bases at V and 4 bases at J, with 6 bases between the two ends. This CDR3 is 11 amino acids long. The V gene's germline CDR1 is MNHEY and CDR2 SVGEGT. CDR3 DNA: TGTGCCAGCAGTGACAGTTACGAGCAGTACTTC. Translated, it gives CASSDSYEQYF.

This clonotype has ten or more counts. The gene calls are TRBV5-1 and TRBJ1-1, with D uncertain. With 2 bases removed from V and 0 bases from J, the gap between germline ends came to 11 bases. Germline V gene lookup returns CDR1 SGHRS and CDR2 YFSETQ. The CDR3 covers 15 residues. CDR3 in DNA: TGCGCCAGCAGCTTAACGGACGGGATGAACACTGAAGCTTTCTTT. This codes for CASSLTDGMNTEAFF.

This clonotype showed up many times. The chain carries TRBV5-6 and TRBJ2-1; 9 nucleotides line up with TRBD1. The CDR3 extends over 16 amino acids. The J segment lost 7 bases and the V segment lost 2 bases, leaving 10 bases of the junction unmatched. Per germline, CDR1 SGHDT and CDR2 YYEEEE. CDR3 amino acids: CASSLPGQGGSNEQFF. The CDR3 nucleotides are TGTGCCAGCAGCTTACCGGGACAGGGAGGATCAAATGAGCAGTTCTTC.

This clonotype was counted ten times or more. The chain has TRBV7-9 and TRBJ1-1; the D gene is possibly TRBD1 (6 bases). The germline gives CDR1 SEHNR, CDR2 FQNEAQ (reference sequence). The CDR3 contains 16 residues. V was cut by 0 bases and J by 2 bases, with 13 bases left in between. In DNA, the CDR3 is TGTGCCAGCAGCTTAGCGTGGTCAGGGGAAAACACTGAAGCTTTCTTT. Its translation is CASSLAWSGENTEAFF. The full variable domain, rest sourced from reference TRBV7-9 and TRBJ1-1, is DTGVSQNPRHKITKRGQNVTFRCDPISEHNRLYWYRQTLGQGPEFLTYFQNEAQLEKSRLLSDRFSAERPKGSFSTLEIQRTEQGDSAMYLCASSLAWSGENTEAFFGQGTRLTVV.

This clonotype occurred many times. The chain employs TRBV5-1 and TRBJ1-2; D is uncertain. CDR3 length: 14 amino acids. Trimming shortened V by 4 bases and J by 6 bases, and 16 bases separated the two germline ends. Germline CDR1 reads SGHRS; CDR2 reads YFSETQ. The DNA of the CDR3 is TGCGCCAGCAGCCTCGACATGAAGAGGGATGGCTACACCTTC. Protein product: CASSLDMKRDGYTF.

Many counts were recorded for this clonotype. The chain combines TRBV10-3 with TRBJ1-2, with TRBD1 matching over 9 bases. CDR1 and CDR2 from the germline V gene are ENHRY and SYGVKD. The CDR3 loop spans 15 amino acids. V shed 2 bases and J 5 bases; nucleotides not matched to a gene: 6. The CDR3 loop is CAISEAGTGIYGYTF. The CDR3 DNA sequence: TGTGCCATCAGTGAGGCCGGGACAGGGATATATGGCTACACCTTC.

This clonotype came up many times. V gene TRBV10-3 combines with J gene TRBJ2-7; D uncertain. CDR1 ENHRY and CDR2 SYGVKD come from the germline V gene. This CDR3 region has 11 residues. Trimming shortened V by 4 bases and J by 7 bases, and 8 bases separated the two germline ends. CDR3: CAISASNEQYF. The CDR3 bases are TGTGCCATCAGTGCCTCTAATGAGCAGTACTTC.